The 14 T cell receptor beta chains in this list originate from one sample, sequenced in a study of regulatory dendritic cells for organ transplantation. Profiling relied on immunoSEQ multiplex PCR, and the TCRdb table lists in-frame clones only, not all of them. The table lists under 40,000 clones, about 89% of them singletons. Specimen: naive CD8+ T cells from blood. Regarding subset: CD45RA+ naive T cells. Source of these receptors: a human donor in good health.

The chain employs TRBV7-9 and TRBJ2-5, with no clear D. Trimming left V 5 bases short and J 3 bases short, with 16 bases between. CDR3 size: 15 residues. Germline CDR1 and CDR2: SEHNR and FQNEAQ (reference sequence). The CDR3 DNA sequence: TGTGCCAGCAGCCCACCAGACCGTATAGAAGAGACCCAGTACTTC. As protein: CASSPPDRIEETQYF.

The chain combines TRBV9 with TRBJ2-5, with 7 bases that match TRBD2. The CDR3 has 17 amino acids. Germline-derived CDR1 and CDR2 are SGDLS and YYNGEE. V gave up 3 bases and J gave up 4 bases; unmatched junction bases: 15. The CDR3 DNA follows: TGTGCCAGCAGCGCCGAACCCTACGCGGGAGTAGGAGAGACCCAGTACTTC. Encoded protein: CASSAEPYAGVGETQYF.

The CDR3 spells CASSQDRTQGKTQYF. In DNA, the CDR3 is TGCGCCAGCAGCCAAGATAGGACCCAGGGAAAGACCCAGTACTTC. The rearrangement joins TRBV4-1 to TRBJ2-5; possible D gene TRBD1, 5 bases. The germline gives CDR1 MGHRA, CDR2 YSYEKL. The CDR3 runs to 15 residues. Trimming took off 0 bases at V and 6 bases at J, with 14 bases between the two ends.

This clone appeared once. The genes are TRBV4-3 and TRBJ1-4; no reliable D call. Deletions cut 0 bases from V and 0 bases from J, with 5 bases between. The CDR3 loop spans 15 amino acids. Germline CDR1 reads LGHNA; CDR2 reads YSLEER. In DNA, the CDR3 is TGCGCCAGCAGCCAAGATGGGGCAACTAATGAAAAACTGTTTTTT. Translation: CASSQDGATNEKLFF.

The chain couples TRBV5-8 to TRBJ2-7; tentative D call: TRBD2 (5 bases). This CDR3 contains 14 residues. V was shortened by 2 bases and J by 3 bases, with 12 bases between the two germline ends. The germline V gene has CDR1 SGHTS and CDR2 YDEGEE. The CDR3 spells CASSFGLGDYEQYF. In DNA, the CDR3 is TGTGCCAGCAGCTTTGGACTCGGGGACTACGAGCAGTACTTC.

This clone was found a few times. The gene calls are TRBV9 and TRBJ1-2; D ambiguous. V lost 4 bases, J lost 11 bases, and 9 bases lay in between. Germline-derived CDR1 and CDR2 are SGDLS and YYNGEE. This CDR3 is built from 10 residues. CDR3 bases: TGTGCCAGCAGCCCAAACCCGTACACCTTC. Its translation is CASSPNPYTF.

V and J are TRBV9 and TRBJ2-6; the D gene could be TRBD1 or TRBD2 (5 bases each). CDR3 size: 16 residues. V lost 2 bases, J lost 2 bases, and 11 bases lay in between. Germline CDR1 SGDLS, CDR2 YYNGEE. As DNA, the CDR3 is TGTGCCAGCAGCGTCCCCCGGGGCGCTGGGGCCAACGTCCTGACTTTC. Amino acids: CASSVPRGAGANVLTF.

The chain joins TRBV4-1 to TRBJ2-3; 9 bases map to TRBD2. The ends lost 7 bases at V and 2 bases at J; junction bases unmatched: 7. This CDR3 comprises 15 residues. The germline V gene encodes CDR1 MGHRA and CDR2 YSYEKL. CDR3 in DNA: TGCGCCAGCACCTTTAGCGGGGGCCTCACAGATACGCAGTATTTT. It translates to CASTFSGGLTDTQYF.

This sequence joins TRBV4-3 and TRBJ1-1; weak D call: TRBD1 (5 bases). V gave up 6 bases and J gave up 6 bases, with 17 bases separating them. CDR1 LGHNA and CDR2 YSLEER come from the germline V gene. The CDR3 sequence is 14 residues long. The CDR3 DNA reads as TGCGCCAGCAGGGAGTTGACCACAGGTTCTGAAGCTTTCTTT. Its protein is CASRELTTGSEAFF.

The chain couples TRBV6-5 to TRBJ1-1, with D possibly matching TRBD1 (6 bases). The CDR3 is 14 amino acids. V shed 4 bases and J shed 5 bases, with 14 bases lying between them. CDR1 MNHEY and CDR2 SVGAGI come from the germline V gene. CDR3 residues: CASSLDSRGTEAFF. CDR3 coding DNA: TGTGCCAGCAGTTTGGACAGCCGGGGGACTGAAGCTTTCTTT.

The gene calls are TRBV6-1 and TRBJ2-7; either TRBD1 or TRBD2 may fit D (5 bases each). V was trimmed by 3 bases and J by 3 bases, leaving 6 bases between them. Germline lookup yields CDR1 MNHNS and CDR2 SASEGT. This CDR3 has 12 residues. CDR3 sequence (DNA): TGTGCCAGCAGTGATGGGGGCTACGAGCAGTACTTC. It translates to CASSDGGYEQYF.

This clone was seen just once. The V and J genes are TRBV7-2 and TRBJ2-7; D is unclear. From germline, CDR1 is SGHTA and CDR2 FQGNSA. V dropped 1 base and J dropped 2 bases, with 6 bases sitting between them. The CDR3 runs to 13 residues. Here the CDR3 DNA reads TGTGCCAGCAGCTTAGGCAAAGCCTACGAGCAGTACTTC. Its protein product is CASSLGKAYEQYF.

This chain links TRBV6-5 with TRBJ1-4; no reliable D call. This CDR3 is built from 13 residues. V was trimmed by 9 bases and J by 3 bases, leaving 11 bases between them. CDR1 is MNHEY and CDR2 is SVGAGI in the germline V gene. DNA of the CDR3: TGTGCCAGTAGACGTGTGGCTAATGAAAAACTGTTTTTT. Its protein product is CASRRVANEKLFF.

J is TRBJ2-7 and V is TRBV11-1, with 7 bases that match TRBD1. The CDR3 runs 15 residues. Per germline, CDR1 SGHAT and CDR2 FQDESV (reference sequence). V trimming: 4 bases; J trimming: 3 bases; junction bases outside the gene matches: 9. The CDR3 sequence: CASSSPDRAGYEQYF. The CDR3 nucleotides are TGTGCCAGCAGCTCTCCCGACAGGGCGGGCTACGAGCAGTACTTC.